A selection of T cell receptor beta chains follows, all from one sample in a study of spatial heterogeneity in lung cancer. TCRdb re-derived calls from the 5' RACE reads in MiXCR, one entry per CDR3 protein. The data hold 42,000 or so distinct CDR3 sequences, with 10% observed a single time. The sequences come from PBMCs, collected at follow-up. The receptors were sampled from a female donor with early-stage non-small cell lung cancer. Each CDR3 is given with its conserved first and last residue. The D gene is left open where the match is weak. Expanded clones are given a class, and other clones once, few, many or no size at all.

15,few,TRBV20-1,TRBJ2-1,TRBD1,CSARGAGGSYNEQFF,TGCAGTGCTAGAGGGGCAGGGGGCTCCTACAATGAGCAGTTCTTC
13,many,TRBV20-1,TRBJ2-7,NA,CSASGWTGYEQYF,TGCAGTGCTAGTGGGTGGACGGGGTACGAGCAGTACTTC
13,many,TRBV28,TRBJ1-5,NA,CASSLSQGQPQHF,TGTGCCAGCAGTTTGTCGCAGGGGCAGCCCCAGCATTTT
15,few,TRBV4-3,TRBJ1-6,NA,CASSQVPGSNSPLHF,TGCGCCAGCAGCCAAGTTCCAGGGAGTAATTCACCCCTCCACTTT
12,many,TRBV7-6,TRBJ1-2,NA,CASSTTPGGYTF,TGTGCCAGCAGCACAACTCCAGGTGGCTACACCTTC
14,many,TRBV11-2,TRBJ2-7,TRBD1,CASSLTGGRQEQYF,TGTGCCAGCAGCTTAACAGGGGGCCGTCAGGAGCAGTACTTC
11,many,TRBV7-3,TRBJ2-3,NA,CASSSGGTQYF,TGTGCCAGCAGCTCCGGCGGTACGCAGTATTTT
13,few,TRBV6-2/TRBV6-3,TRBJ1-5,NA,CASGGYSNQPQHF,TGTGCCAGCGGGGGATATAGCAATCAGCCCCAGCATTTT
14,NA,TRBV15,TRBJ1-1,NA,CATSRSQGYTEAFF,TGTGCCACCAGCAGATCTCAGGGGTACACTGAAGCTTTCTTT
15,NA,TRBV7-2,TRBJ1-5,TRBD1,CASSSLGQGNQPQHF,TGTGCCAGCAGCTCCCTTGGACAGGGGAATCAGCCCCAGCATTTT
15,few,TRBV4-3,TRBJ2-3,NA,CASSQTGLYTDTQYF,TGCGCCAGCAGCCAGACCGGACTGTACACAGATACGCAGTATTTT
13,few,TRBV9,TRBJ1-6,TRBD1,CASSRDSNSPLHF,TGTGCCAGCAGCCGGGACAGTAATTCACCCCTCCACTTT
16,NA,TRBV5-6,TRBJ2-5,TRBD2,CASEDPGTSGEETQYF,TGTGCCAGCGAGGACCCCGGGACTAGCGGGGAAGAGACCCAGTACTTC
14,many,TRBV6-2/TRBV6-3,TRBJ2-3,NA,CASSLGHDTDTQYF,TGTGCCAGCAGTTTGGGACACGACACAGATACGCAGTATTTT
14,NA,TRBV12-5,TRBJ2-1,TRBD2,CASLPMRRGDEQFF,TGTGCTAGTTTACCGATGCGGCGGGGGGATGAGCAGTTCTTC
14,many,TRBV7-3,TRBJ1-2,NA,CASSLSAANYGYTF,TGTGCCAGCAGCTTATCGGCGGCTAACTATGGCTACACCTTC
15,few,TRBV19,TRBJ2-7,TRBD1,CATRPGTGGTYEQYF,TGTGCCACCCGCCCCGGGACAGGGGGGACCTACGAGCAGTACTTC
16,few,TRBV11-2,TRBJ2-7,NA,CASSPSGRDGSYEQYF,TGTGCCAGCAGCCCGTCCGGCAGGGACGGATCCTACGAGCAGTACTTC
12,few,TRBV19,TRBJ2-1,NA,CASSTLGGEQFF,TGTGCCAGTAGTACCCTAGGGGGTGAGCAGTTCTTC
12,many,TRBV12-5,TRBJ1-2,NA,CASGLSNYGYTF,TGTGCTAGTGGTTTGTCTAACTATGGCTACACCTTC
11,few,TRBV7-9,TRBJ2-5,NA,CASSLLETQYF,TGTGCCAGCAGCCTCCTAGAGACCCAGTACTTC
16,many,TRBV15,TRBJ1-2,NA,CATSPGGGGYNYGYTF,TGTGCCACCAGCCCTGGGGGCGGAGGTTATAACTATGGCTACACCTTC
14,NA,TRBV12-3/TRBV12-4,TRBJ1-4,TRBD1,CASGPDRGNEKLFF,TGTGCCAGCGGACCAGACAGGGGGAATGAAAAACTGTTTTTT
16,NA,TRBV21-1,TRBJ1-2,NA,CASSPQPGQGTDGYTF,TGTGCCAGCAGCCCTCAGCCGGGACAGGGGACGGACGGCTACACCTTC
18,NA,TRBV7-8,TRBJ2-7,TRBD2,CASSLTGGSGTFTGEQYF,TGTGCCAGCAGCTTAACCGGAGGTAGCGGGACGTTTACGGGAGAGCAGTACTTC
15,NA,TRBV20-1,TRBJ2-1,NA,CSARPGQVRYNEQFF,TGCAGTGCTAGGCCCGGACAAGTCCGCTACAATGAGCAGTTCTTC
16,once,TRBV7-2,TRBJ2-2,TRBD1,CASSFGTGRGSGELFF,TGTGCCAGCAGCTTTGGGACAGGCCGCGGGTCCGGGGAGCTGTTTTTT
14,few,TRBV7-8,TRBJ2-1,NA,CASSLGTGNNEQFF,TGTGCCAGCAGCTTAGGTACGGGGAACAATGAGCAGTTCTTC
15,medium-sized,TRBV20-1,TRBJ1-1,NA,CSAPISGGMNTEAFF,TGCAGTGCCCCAATCTCGGGTGGGATGAACACTGAAGCTTTCTTT
13,few,TRBV29-1,TRBJ2-1,TRBD1,CSADPGQGNEQFF,TGCAGCGCCGACCCGGGACAGGGCAATGAGCAGTTCTTC
15,NA,TRBV7-9,TRBJ2-2,NA,CASSTWDTYTGELFF,TGTGCCAGCAGCACTTGGGACACCTACACCGGGGAGCTGTTTTTT
15,NA,TRBV9,TRBJ2-4,NA,CASSVGGNGQNIQYF,TGTGCCAGCAGCGTGGGGGGTAATGGCCAAAACATTCAGTACTTC